This paragraph reports one T cell receptor (beta chain). This sample was taken from a study of blood T cell repertoires in COVID-19. Study-wide context: Collection of acute and convalescent COVID-19 samples took place in the United States, Italy and Spain.

Repertoires were generated with immunoSEQ multiplex PCR, while TCRdb's copy carries only in-frame clones and drops some. The data contain fewer than 70,000 clones, 75% to 95% of them singletons. This CDR3 is built from 13 residues. Germline V gene sequence: CDR1 SGHNT, CDR2 YYREEE (reference sequence). After removal of 4 bases from V and 3 bases from J, the junction contained 3 bases not matched to a gene. This TCR was sampled from an elderly woman with active COVID-19. Sequenced material: peripheral blood. This rearrangement joins TRBV5-4 to TRBJ1-2, with 7 bases fitting TRBD1. CDR3 coding DNA: TGTGCCAGCAGCCTCAGGGGGGACTATGGCTACACCTTC. Translated: CASSLRGDYGYTF.